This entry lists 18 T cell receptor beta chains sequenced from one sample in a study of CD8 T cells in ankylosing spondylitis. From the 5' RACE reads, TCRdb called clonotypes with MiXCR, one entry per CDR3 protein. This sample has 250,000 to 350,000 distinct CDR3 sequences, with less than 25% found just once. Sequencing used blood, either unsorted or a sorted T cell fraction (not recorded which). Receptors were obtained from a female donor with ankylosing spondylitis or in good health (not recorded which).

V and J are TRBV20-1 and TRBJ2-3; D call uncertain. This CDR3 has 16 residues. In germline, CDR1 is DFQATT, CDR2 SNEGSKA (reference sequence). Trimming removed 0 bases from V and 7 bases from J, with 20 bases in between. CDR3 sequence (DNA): TGCAGTGCTAGAGATACCCCCTCGAGTCTCCCTTATACGCAGTATTTT. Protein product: CSARDTPSSLPYTQYF.

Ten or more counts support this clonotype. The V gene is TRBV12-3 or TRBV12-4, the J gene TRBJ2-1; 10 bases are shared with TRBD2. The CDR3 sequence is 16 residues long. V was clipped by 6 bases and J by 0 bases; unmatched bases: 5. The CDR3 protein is CASSPLAGSSYNEQFF. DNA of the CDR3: TGTGCCAGCAGCCCACTAGCGGGGAGCTCCTACAATGAGCAGTTCTTC.

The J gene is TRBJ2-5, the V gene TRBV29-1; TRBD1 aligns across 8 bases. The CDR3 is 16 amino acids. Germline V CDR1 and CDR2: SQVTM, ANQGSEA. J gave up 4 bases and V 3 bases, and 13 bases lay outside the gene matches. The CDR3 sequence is CSVDPRSETGAETQYF. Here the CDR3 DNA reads TGCAGCGTTGACCCCCGGTCGGAGACAGGGGCAGAGACCCAGTACTTC. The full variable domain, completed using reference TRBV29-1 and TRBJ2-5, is SAVISQKPSRDICQRGTSLTIQCQVDSQVTMMFWYRQQPGQSLTLIATANQGSEATYESGFVIDKFPISRPNLTFSTLTVSNMSPEDSSIYLCSVDPRSETGAETQYFGPGTRLLVL.

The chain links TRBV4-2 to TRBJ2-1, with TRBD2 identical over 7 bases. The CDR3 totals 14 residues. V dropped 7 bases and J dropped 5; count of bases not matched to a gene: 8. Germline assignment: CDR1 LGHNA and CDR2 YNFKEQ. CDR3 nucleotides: TGTGCCAGCACCTTCGGCGGGACTAACAATGAGCAGTTCTTC. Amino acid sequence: CASTFGGTNNEQFF.

CDR3 in DNA: TGCGCCAGCAGCTCGAAGGCTTTGTCTTACGAGCAGTACTTC. Translation: CASSSKALSYEQYF. The chain combines TRBV5-1 with TRBJ2-7; D not certain. CDR1 SGHRS and CDR2 YFSETQ come from the germline V gene. This CDR3 spans 14 amino acids. Trimming cost V 3 bases and J 4 bases, with 14 bases left between them.

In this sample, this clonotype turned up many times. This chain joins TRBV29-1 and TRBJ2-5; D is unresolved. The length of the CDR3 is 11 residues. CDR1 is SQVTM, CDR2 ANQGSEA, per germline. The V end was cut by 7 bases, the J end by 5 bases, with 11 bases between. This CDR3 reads CSGRFKETQYF. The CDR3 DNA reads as TGCAGCGGGCGGTTTAAGGAGACCCAGTACTTC.

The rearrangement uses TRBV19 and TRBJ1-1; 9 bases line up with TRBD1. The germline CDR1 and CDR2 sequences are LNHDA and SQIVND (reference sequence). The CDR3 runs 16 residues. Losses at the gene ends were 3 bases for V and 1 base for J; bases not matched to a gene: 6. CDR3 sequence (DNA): TGTGCCAGTAGTATGTTGACAGGGGGTCGGAACACTGAAGCTTTCTTT. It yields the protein CASSMLTGGRNTEAFF. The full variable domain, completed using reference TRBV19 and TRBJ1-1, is DGGITQSPKYLFRKEGQNVTLSCEQNLNHDAMYWYRQDPGQGLRLIYYSQIVNDFQKGDIAEGYSVSREKKESFPLTVTSAQKNPTAFYLCASSMLTGGRNTEAFFGQGTRLTVV.

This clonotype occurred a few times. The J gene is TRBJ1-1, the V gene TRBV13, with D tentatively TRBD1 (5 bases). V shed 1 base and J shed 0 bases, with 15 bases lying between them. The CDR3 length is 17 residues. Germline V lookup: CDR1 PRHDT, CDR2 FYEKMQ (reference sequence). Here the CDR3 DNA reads TGTGCCAGCAGCTTAGCAAGACAGCGCTGGATGAACACTGAAGCTTTCTTT. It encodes CASSLARQRWMNTEAFF.

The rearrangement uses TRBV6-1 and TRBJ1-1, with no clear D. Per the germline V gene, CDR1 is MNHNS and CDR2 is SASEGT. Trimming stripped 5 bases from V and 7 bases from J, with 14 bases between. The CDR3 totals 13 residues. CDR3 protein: CASSRTGTVEAFF. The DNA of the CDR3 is TGTGCCAGCAGTCGGACCGGCACCGTTGAAGCTTTCTTT.

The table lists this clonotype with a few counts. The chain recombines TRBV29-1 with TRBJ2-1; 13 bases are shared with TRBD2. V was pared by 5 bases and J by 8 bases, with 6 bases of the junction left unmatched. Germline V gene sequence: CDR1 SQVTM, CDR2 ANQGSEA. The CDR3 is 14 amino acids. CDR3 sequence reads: CSVLPGLAGDEQFF. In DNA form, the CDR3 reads TGCAGCGTTCTTCCCGGACTAGCGGGAGATGAGCAGTTCTTC.

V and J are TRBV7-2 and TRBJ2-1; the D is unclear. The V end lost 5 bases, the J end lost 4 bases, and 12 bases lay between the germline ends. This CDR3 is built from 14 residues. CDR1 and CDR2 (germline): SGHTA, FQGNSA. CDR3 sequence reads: CASSPDSSYNEQFF. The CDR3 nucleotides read TGTGCCAGCAGCCCTGACTCAAGTTACAATGAGCAGTTCTTC. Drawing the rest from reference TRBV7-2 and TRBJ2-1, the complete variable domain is GAGVSQSPSNKVTEKGKDVELRCDPISGHTALYWYRQSLGQGLEFLIYFQGNSAPDKSGLPSDRFSAERTGGSVSTLTIQRTQQEDSAVYLCASSPDSSYNEQFFGPGTRLTVL.

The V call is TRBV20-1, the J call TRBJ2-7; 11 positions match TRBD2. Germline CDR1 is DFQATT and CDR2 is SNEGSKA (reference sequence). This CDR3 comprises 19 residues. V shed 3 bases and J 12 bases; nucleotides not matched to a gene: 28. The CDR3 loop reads CSASPTGAGGLAVLRGRYF. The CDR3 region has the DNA TGCAGTGCTAGCCCCACTGGAGCGGGGGGACTAGCGGTCCTCCGGGGGAGGTACTTC.

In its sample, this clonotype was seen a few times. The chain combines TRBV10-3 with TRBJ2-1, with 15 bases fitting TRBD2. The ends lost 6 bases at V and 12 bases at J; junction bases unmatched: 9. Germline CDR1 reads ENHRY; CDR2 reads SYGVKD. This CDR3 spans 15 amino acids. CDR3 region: CAISQGLAGGVVQFF. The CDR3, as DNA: TGTGCCATCAGCCAGGGACTAGCGGGAGGTGTTGTGCAGTTCTTC.

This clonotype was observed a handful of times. CDR3 region: CASSRGQGAVNIQYF. As DNA, the CDR3 is TGTGCCAGCAGTAGGGGACAGGGGGCCGTAAATATTCAGTACTTC. The rearrangement uses TRBV6-1 and TRBJ2-4; 12 bases align to TRBD1. The germline gives CDR1 MNHNS, CDR2 SASEGT. This CDR3 spans 15 amino acids. V was clipped by 5 bases and J by 10 bases; unmatched bases: 9.

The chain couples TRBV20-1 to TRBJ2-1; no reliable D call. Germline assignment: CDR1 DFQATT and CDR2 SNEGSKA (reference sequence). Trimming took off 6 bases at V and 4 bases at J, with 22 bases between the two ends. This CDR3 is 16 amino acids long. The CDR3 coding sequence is TGCAGTGCCCCGGTTCGAACCTTCGGCCTTTACAATGAGCAGTTCTTC. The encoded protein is CSAPVRTFGLYNEQFF.

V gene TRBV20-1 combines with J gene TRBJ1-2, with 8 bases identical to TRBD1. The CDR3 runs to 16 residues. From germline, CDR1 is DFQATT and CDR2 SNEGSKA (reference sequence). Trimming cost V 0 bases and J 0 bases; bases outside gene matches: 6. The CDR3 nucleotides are TGCAGTGCTAGAGAGGGGGGACAGGTCGCTAACTATGGCTACACCTTC. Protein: CSAREGGQVANYGYTF.

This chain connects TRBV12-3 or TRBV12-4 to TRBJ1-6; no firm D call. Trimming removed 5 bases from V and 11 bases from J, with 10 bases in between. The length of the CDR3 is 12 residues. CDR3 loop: CASSTRSPPLHF. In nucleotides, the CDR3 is TGTGCCAGCAGTACCCGATCCCCACCCCTCCACTTT.

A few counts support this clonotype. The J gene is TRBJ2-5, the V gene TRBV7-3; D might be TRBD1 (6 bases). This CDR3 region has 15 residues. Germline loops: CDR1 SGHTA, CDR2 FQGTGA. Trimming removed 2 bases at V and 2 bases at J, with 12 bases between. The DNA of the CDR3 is TGTGCCAGCAGCTTAGGACAGCACTTACAAGAGACCCAGTACTTC. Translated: CASSLGQHLQETQYF.